This record concerns one T cell receptor (beta chain) sequence. Its antigen specificity is not known. No base quality information exists; no much larger clone differs at one position. Around 2 micrograms of genomic DNA were extracted from cryopreserved PBMCs for TCR beta library preparation. Longitudinal blood samples from CLL patients receiving ibrutinib monotherapy were subjected to high-throughput TCR beta sequencing. The patients took part in an open-label, single-center phase 2 trial of ibrutinib monotherapy. Each clonotype received, on average, about 10x coverage in deep resolution sequencing performed on a MiSeq, where the target depth lay between 1 in 1 million and 1 in 200,000 T cells. The immunoSEQ hsTCRB Kit was used to generate TCR beta libraries. The paper's processing steps were these. The data were analyzed with ImmunoSEQ Analyzer and ImmunoSEQ Data Assistant, and V, D and J gene assignments followed IMGT definitions. Clonality was computed as one minus normalized Shannon entropy of productive rearrangement frequencies, ranging from 0 to 1. Only overrepresented clonotypes making up at least 0.05% of each patient's repertoire were included in the public clonotype analysis. About a dozen age-matched healthy donor repertoires from immuneACCESS were used as controls for clonality. Held by TCRdb, this immuneACCESS table contains in-frame sequences only and omits some clones. Under half of the omission traces to an unresolved V gene where checked; the cause of the rest is unknown. V, J and clone size are those of that table, while D and trimming were read from the DNA. Present in this sample are around 310,000 clones, around four fifths of which were seen just once. Over 6.5% of the sample lies in the top ten.

The sample originates from a study of cytotoxic CD8 clonotypes in ibrutinib-treated CLL (dated by TCRdb to the early 2020s). For context, the study as a whole: The cohort had ten to twelve relapsed/refractory and 15 treatment-naive patients; 17 were IGHV unmutated. Partial responses were observed in about 25 patients and complete responses in 2; after a median follow-up of 68 months, remission was maintained in 14 patients and progression was observed in some twelve. Response samples were taken after a median of approximately eleven months on treatment, ranging from about 6 to 40 months. On average, each sample had hundreds of thousands of productive templates and roughly 95,000 productive rearrangements. Of the 90 or so people in the trial, about two dozen had longitudinal samples available. Cryopreserved peripheral blood mononuclear cells were collected before treatment, at response, and at either disease progression or sustained remission.

Study-wide conclusions, independent of this receptor: Baseline clonality was found to be higher than that of age-matched healthy donors and was strongly correlated with circulating CD8+ T-cell counts. Clonality rose at ibrutinib response, remained stable during sustained remission, and dropped back toward baseline at progression. Sampling times were not matched between patients in sustained remission and patients whose disease was progressing, and lymph node repertoires were not examined. Public clonotypes were rare and either contracted or stayed stable during treatment, and the rise in clonality at ibrutinib response reflected the expansion of private clonotypes.

CDR1 and CDR2, looked up from the germline V gene (reference sequence), are LNHDA and SQIVND. The V end loses 5 bases and the J end loses 3 bases, and a stretch of 13 bases separates them. There are 15 amino acids in the CDR3, from cysteine to phenylalanine inclusive. CDR3 DNA is the only sequence kept; it has 45 bases, read in frame from the first base. The sequence joins TRBV19 to TRBJ1-4; the D gene lacks a confident call. Sample: PBMCs, taken before ibrutinib treatment. This TCR came from a human donor with chronic lymphocytic leukemia. The CDR3 reads as follows: CASSSRPGANEKLFF. At the DNA level, the sequence is TGTGCCAGTAGTTCGCGCCCCGGGGCTAATGAAAAACTGTTTTTT.